This T cell receptor beta chain was recovered during a study of cytomegalovirus exposure and HLA in healthy donors. Germline values: CDR1 LNHDA, CDR2 SQIVND (reference sequence). Trimming pared 4 bases from V and 2 bases from J, leaving 15 bases between. The CDR3 is 16 residues long. The PCR was carried out with 60 Vbeta primers and 13 Jbeta primers. This table comes from immunoSEQ multiplex PCR, and its TCRdb copy is limited to in-frame clones, with some not included. There are about 86,000 clones in the sample; about four fifths occur only once, and around 15% lies in the top ten. Sequencing input: PBMCs. The sequence was collected from a woman between 40 and 55 years old in good health and CMV-seropositive. The chain links TRBV19 to TRBJ1-5, with D tentatively TRBD1 (6 bases). CDR3 region: CASSTPNRVGNQPQHF. The CDR3 DNA reads TGTGCCAGTAGTACCCCTAACAGGGTTGGCAATCAGCCCCAGCATTTT.